This T cell receptor (beta chain) was observed in a study of blood T cells in healthy people across ages. The V end lost 3 bases, the J end lost 2 bases, and 18 bases lay between the germline ends. The CDR3 extends over 17 amino acids. Germline V gene data show CDR1 as MDHEN and CDR2 as SYDVKM. Through a sample-barcoded 5' primer and a J-beta primer mix, a second PCR was run for about 6 to 11 cycles. TCRdb re-called the 5' RACE reads through MiXCR, storing one row per CDR3 protein. Of nearly 800,000 distinct CDR3 sequences listed, roughly 25% were seen once; the top ten hold more than 3%. These data are also associated with another study on T cells of mothers and their children.

This TCR was recovered from a boy between 10 and 17 years old in good health. J is TRBJ2-3 and V is TRBV28, with D perhaps assigned TRBD1 or TRBD2 (5 bases each). The sequenced material came from blood. The DNA of the CDR3 is TGTGCCAGCAGTTTTGTCTTACGGGGCAGGGTCACAGATACGCAGTATTTT. The encoded protein is CASSFVLRGRVTDTQYF.